This T cell receptor (beta chain) was recorded in a study of blood T cell repertoires in COVID-19. Study in general: COVID-19 samples, acute and convalescent, were from the United States, Italy and Spain. T cells, B-cell-depleted T cells, or PBMCs supplied cDNA or gDNA.

Germline CDR1 is SGHRS and CDR2 is YFSETQ. The CDR3 is 17 amino acids. After removal of 4 bases from V and 2 bases from J, the junction contained 10 bases not matched to a gene. In the original workflow: Reference gene primer amplification gave estimated nucleated cell counts. Profiled with immunoSEQ multiplex PCR; TCRdb holds only in-frame clones, not every one. For V, J and clone size, that table is used; D and trimming come from the DNA. Of under 250,000 clones listed, roughly 90% are singletons. The receptor comes from a man in his sixties who had recovered from COVID-19. Specimen: peripheral blood. The chain employs TRBV5-1 and TRBJ2-3; the match to TRBD2 covers 10 bases. Here the CDR3 reads CASSPGIAGGLTDTQYF. The CDR3 region has the DNA TGCGCCAGCAGCCCCGGGATAGCGGGGGGCCTCACAGATACGCAGTATTTT. Filled out from reference TRBV5-1 and TRBJ2-3, the complete variable domain reads KAGVTQTPRYLIKTRGQQVTLSCSPISGHRSVSWYQQTPGQGLQFLFEYFSETQRNKGNFPGRFSGRQFSNSRSEMNVSTLELGDSALYLCASSPGIAGGLTDTQYFGPGTRLTVL.